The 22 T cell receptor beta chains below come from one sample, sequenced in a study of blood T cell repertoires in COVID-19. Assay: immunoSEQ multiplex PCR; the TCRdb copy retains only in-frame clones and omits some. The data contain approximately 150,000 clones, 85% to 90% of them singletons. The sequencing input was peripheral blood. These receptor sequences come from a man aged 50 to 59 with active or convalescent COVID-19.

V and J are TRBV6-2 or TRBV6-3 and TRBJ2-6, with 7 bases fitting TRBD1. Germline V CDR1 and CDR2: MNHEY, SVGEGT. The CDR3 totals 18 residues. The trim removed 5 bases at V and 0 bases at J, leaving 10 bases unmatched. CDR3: CASSDPGTVYSGANVLTF. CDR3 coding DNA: TGTGCCAGCAGTGACCCCGGGACAGTTTACTCTGGGGCCAACGTCCTGACTTTC.

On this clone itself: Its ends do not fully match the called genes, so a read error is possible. This CDR3 is CANSQVSGEQYF. The CDR3 bases are TGTGCCAACAGCCAAGTCAGTGGCGAGCAGTACTTC. This sequence joins TRBV3-1 (or the pseudogene TRBV3-2) and TRBJ2-7; D uncertain. From germline, CDR1 is LGHDT and CDR2 YNNKEL (reference sequence). The length of the CDR3 is 12 residues.

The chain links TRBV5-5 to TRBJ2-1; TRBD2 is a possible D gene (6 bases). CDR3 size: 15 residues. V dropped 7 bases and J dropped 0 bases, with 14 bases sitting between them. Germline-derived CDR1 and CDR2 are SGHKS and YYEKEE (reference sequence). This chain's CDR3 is CASSLWTNSYNEQFF. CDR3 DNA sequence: TGTGCCAGCTCATTATGGACTAACTCCTACAATGAGCAGTTCTTC.

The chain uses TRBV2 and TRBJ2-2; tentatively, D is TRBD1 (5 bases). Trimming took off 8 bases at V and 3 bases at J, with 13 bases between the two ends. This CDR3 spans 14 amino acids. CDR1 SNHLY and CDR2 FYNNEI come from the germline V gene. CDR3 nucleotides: TGTGCCAGCGGACAAACCAAGGACACCGGGGAGCTGTTTTTT. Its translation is CASGQTKDTGELFF.

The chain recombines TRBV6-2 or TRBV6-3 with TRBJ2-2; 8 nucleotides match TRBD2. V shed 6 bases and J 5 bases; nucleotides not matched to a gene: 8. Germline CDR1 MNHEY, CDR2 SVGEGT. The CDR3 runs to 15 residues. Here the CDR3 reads CASSLLGGETGELFF. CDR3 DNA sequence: TGTGCCAGCAGCCTCCTCGGGGGGGAAACCGGGGAGCTGTTTTTT.

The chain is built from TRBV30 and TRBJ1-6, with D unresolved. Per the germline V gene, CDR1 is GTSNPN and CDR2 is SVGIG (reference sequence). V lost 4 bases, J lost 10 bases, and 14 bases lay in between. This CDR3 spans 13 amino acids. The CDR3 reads CAWTGSQRSPLHF. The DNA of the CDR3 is TGTGCCTGGACGGGGTCTCAGAGGTCACCCCTCCACTTT.

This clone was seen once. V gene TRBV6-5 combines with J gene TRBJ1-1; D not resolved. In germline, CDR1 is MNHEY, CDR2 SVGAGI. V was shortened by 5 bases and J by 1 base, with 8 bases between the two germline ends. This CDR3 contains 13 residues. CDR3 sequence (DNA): TGTGCCAGCAGTCCCTACAGGAACACTGAAGCTTTCTTT. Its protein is CASSPYRNTEAFF.

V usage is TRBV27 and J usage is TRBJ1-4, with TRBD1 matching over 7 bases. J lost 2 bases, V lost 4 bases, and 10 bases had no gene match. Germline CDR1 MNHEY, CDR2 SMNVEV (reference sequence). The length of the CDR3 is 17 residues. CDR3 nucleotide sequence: TGTGCCAGCAGTTCCACGGGGACAGTATGGACTAATGAAAAACTGTTTTTT. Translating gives CASSSTGTVWTNEKLFF.

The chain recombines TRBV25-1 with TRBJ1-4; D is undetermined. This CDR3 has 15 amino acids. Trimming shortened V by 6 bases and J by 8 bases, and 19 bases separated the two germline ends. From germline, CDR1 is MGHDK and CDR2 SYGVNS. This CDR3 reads CASSSFGSQTEKLFF. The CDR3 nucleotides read TGTGCCAGCAGCTCATTCGGTTCCCAAACCGAAAAACTGTTTTTT.

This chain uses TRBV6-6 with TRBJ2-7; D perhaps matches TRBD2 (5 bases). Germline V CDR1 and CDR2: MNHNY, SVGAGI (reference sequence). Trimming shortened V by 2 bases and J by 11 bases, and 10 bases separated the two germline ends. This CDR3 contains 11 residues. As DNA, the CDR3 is TGTGCCAGCAGTTACAGGGTCGGGAAGTACTTC. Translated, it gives CASSYRVGKYF.

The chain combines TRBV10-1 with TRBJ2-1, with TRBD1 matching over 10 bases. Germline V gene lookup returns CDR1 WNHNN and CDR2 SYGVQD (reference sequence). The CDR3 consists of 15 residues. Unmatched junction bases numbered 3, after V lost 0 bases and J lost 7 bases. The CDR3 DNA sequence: TGCGCCAGCAGTGAGTCGGGGGACAGGGGAAATGAGCAGTTCTTC. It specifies CASSESGDRGNEQFF.

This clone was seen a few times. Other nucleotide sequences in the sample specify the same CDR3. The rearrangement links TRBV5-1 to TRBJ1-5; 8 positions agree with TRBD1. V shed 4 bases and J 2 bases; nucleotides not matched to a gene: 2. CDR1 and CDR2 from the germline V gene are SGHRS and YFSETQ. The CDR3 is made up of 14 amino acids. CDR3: CASSPGQGNQPQHF. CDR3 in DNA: TGCGCCAGCAGCCCGGGACAGGGCAATCAGCCCCAGCATTTT.

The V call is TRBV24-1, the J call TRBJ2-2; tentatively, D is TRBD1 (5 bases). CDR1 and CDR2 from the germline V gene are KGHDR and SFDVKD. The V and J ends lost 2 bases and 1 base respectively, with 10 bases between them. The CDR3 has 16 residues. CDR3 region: CATSDWGFLNTGELFF. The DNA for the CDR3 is TGTGCCACCAGTGATTGGGGCTTCTTGAACACCGGGGAGCTGTTTTTT.

CDR3 DNA: TGTGCCACCAGTGACCAGGGGGCCTACAATGAGCAGTTCTTC. Encoded protein: CATSDQGAYNEQFF. The chain links TRBV24-1 to TRBJ2-1; 7 positions agree with TRBD1. V trimming: 4 bases; J trimming: 2 bases; junction bases outside the gene matches: 1. Germline-derived CDR1 and CDR2 are KGHDR and SFDVKD. The CDR3 totals 14 residues.

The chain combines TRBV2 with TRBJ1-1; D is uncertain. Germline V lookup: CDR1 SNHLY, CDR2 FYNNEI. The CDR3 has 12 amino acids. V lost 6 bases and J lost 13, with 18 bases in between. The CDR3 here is CASRERPTGVFF. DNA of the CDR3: TGTGCCAGCAGGGAAAGACCGACCGGGGTTTTCTTT.

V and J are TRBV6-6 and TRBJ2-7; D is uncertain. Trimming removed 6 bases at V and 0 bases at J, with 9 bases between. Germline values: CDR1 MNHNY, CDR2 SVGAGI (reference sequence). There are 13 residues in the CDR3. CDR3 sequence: CASSPRASYEQYF. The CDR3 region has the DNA TGTGCCAGCAGCCCTCGAGCCTCCTACGAGCAGTACTTC.

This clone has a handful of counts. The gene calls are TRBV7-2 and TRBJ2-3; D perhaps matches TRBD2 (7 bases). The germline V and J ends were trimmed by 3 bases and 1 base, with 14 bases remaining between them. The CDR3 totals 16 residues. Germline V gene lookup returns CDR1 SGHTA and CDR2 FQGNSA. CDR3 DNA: TGTGCCAGCAGCTTTCGCGGGGGCGAGGGCACAGATACGCAGTATTTT. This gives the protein CASSFRGGEGTDTQYF.

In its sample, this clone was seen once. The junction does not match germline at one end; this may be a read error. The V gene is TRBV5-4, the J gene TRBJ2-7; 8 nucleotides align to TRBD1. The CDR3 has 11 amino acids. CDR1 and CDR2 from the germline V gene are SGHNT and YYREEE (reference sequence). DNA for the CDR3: TGTGCCAGCAGCAACGGACAGGGAAGGCACTTC. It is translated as CASSNGQGRHF.

DNA for the CDR3: TGTGCCAGCAGCCCACGGACTAGCGGGAGGCGGACAGATACGCAGTATTTT. Its protein product is CASSPRTSGRRTDTQYF. This chain joins TRBV7-8 and TRBJ2-3; 14 nucleotides match TRBD2. Losses at the gene ends were 5 bases for V and 3 bases for J; bases not matched to a gene: 7. The CDR3 extends over 17 amino acids. Germline assignment: CDR1 SGHVS and CDR2 FQNEAQ.

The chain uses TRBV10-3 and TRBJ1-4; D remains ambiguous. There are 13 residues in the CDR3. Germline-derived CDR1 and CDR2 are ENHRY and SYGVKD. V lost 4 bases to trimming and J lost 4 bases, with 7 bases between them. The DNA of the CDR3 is TGTGCCATCAGTGGCGGTCTTAATGAAAAACTGTTTTTT. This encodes CAISGGLNEKLFF.

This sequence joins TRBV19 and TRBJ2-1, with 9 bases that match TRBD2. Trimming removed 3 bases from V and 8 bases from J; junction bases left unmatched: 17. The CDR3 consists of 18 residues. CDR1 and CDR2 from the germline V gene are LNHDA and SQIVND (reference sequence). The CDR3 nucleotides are TGTGCCAGTAGTATCGAAGGCTTTGCGGGAGGGGGGAGCGATGAGCAGTTCTTC. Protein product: CASSIEGFAGGGSDEQFF. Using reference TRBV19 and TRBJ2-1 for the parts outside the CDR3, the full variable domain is DGGITQSPKYLFRKEGQNVTLSCEQNLNHDAMYWYRQDPGQGLRLIYYSQIVNDFQKGDIAEGYSVSREKKESFPLTVTSAQKNPTAFYLCASSIEGFAGGGSDEQFFGPGTRLTVL.

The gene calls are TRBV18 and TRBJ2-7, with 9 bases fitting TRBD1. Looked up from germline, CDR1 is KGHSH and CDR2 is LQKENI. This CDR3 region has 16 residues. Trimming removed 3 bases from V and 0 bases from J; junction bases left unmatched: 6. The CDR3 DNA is TGTGCCAGCTCACCGTCTTGGGACAGGGACTCCTACGAGCAGTACTTC. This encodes CASSPSWDRDSYEQYF.